This passage covers 20 T cell receptor beta chains from one sample sequenced in a study of T cells in tuberculosis. Using immunoSEQ multiplex PCR, the repertoire was profiled, and TCRdb retains in-frame clones only, with some absent. The sample comprises around 49,000 clones, 90% to 95% of which are singletons, and more than 1.4% rests with the top ten. The time point denotes: new active TB diagnosis, blood taken before or within 7 days of starting treatment. Sequenced material: PBMCs, taken at tuberculosis diagnosis. Source of these receptors: an adult with tuberculosis.

This clone was seen only once. This chain links TRBV5-4 with TRBJ1-2; weak D call: TRBD1 (6 bases). The CDR3 runs to 15 residues. Per the germline V gene, CDR1 is SGHNT and CDR2 is YYREEE (reference sequence). With 4 bases removed from V and 5 bases from J, the gap between germline ends came to 18 bases. CDR3 protein: CASSAWGRQFYGYTF. The CDR3 DNA reads as TGTGCCAGCAGCGCCTGGGGGCGGCAGTTTTATGGCTACACCTTC.

This chain connects TRBV2 to TRBJ1-1; tentatively, D is TRBD1 (6 bases). CDR3 length equals 11 residues. V gave up 10 bases and J gave up 10 bases, with 16 bases separating them. Germline-derived CDR1 and CDR2 are SNHLY and FYNNEI. The CDR3 spells CAITQGFGAFF. In DNA form, the CDR3 reads TGTGCCATCACACAGGGATTTGGAGCTTTCTTT.

V is TRBV6-5 and J is TRBJ1-1; D call uncertain. V was clipped by 2 bases and J by 0 bases, with 7 bases between them. Germline CDR1 and CDR2: MNHEY and SVGAGI. The CDR3 totals 14 residues. The CDR3, as DNA: TGTGCCAGCAGTTACAGTCGGGTGAACACTGAAGCTTTCTTT. This gives the protein CASSYSRVNTEAFF.

The chain combines TRBV19 with TRBJ2-7; 8 bases are a match to TRBD1. CDR1 LNHDA and CDR2 SQIVND come from the germline V gene (reference sequence). This CDR3 comprises 14 residues. J gave up 3 bases and V 3 bases, and 4 bases lay outside the gene matches. CDR3 DNA: TGTGCCAGTAGTATTTCAGGGGGCGGCTACGAGCAGTACTTC. It translates to CASSISGGGYEQYF.

The genes are TRBV7-9 and TRBJ2-3; 8 bases are shared with TRBD1. The CDR3 is made up of 13 amino acids. Germline assignment: CDR1 SEHNR and CDR2 FQNEAQ (reference sequence). V lost 10 bases and J lost 6; bases outside the gene matches: 9. CDR3 in amino acids: CATLGQGADTQYF. In DNA form, the CDR3 reads TGTGCCACCCTGGGGCAGGGGGCGGATACGCAGTATTTT. Based on the CDR3 plus reference TRBV7-9 and TRBJ2-3, the full variable domain is DTGVSQNPRHKITKRGQNVTFRCDPISEHNRLYWYRQTLGQGPEFLTYFQNEAQLEKSRLLSDRFSAERPKGSFSTLEIQRTEQGDSAMYLCATLGQGADTQYFGPGTRLTVL.

The chain carries TRBV30 and TRBJ2-7; the match to TRBD1 covers 9 bases. The J segment lost 5 bases and the V segment lost 3 bases, leaving 8 bases of the junction unmatched. The CDR3 spans 14 residues. Germline loops: CDR1 GTSNPN, CDR2 SVGIG (reference sequence). The chain's CDR3 is CAWRTGQGSHEQYF. The CDR3 DNA reads TGTGCCTGGAGAACGGGACAGGGTAGCCACGAGCAGTACTTC. Full variable domain (missing parts from reference TRBV30 and TRBJ2-7): SQTIHQWPATLVQPVGSPLSLECTVEGTSNPNLYWYRQAAGRGLQLLFYSVGIGQISSEVPQNLSASRPQDRQFILSSKKLLLSDSGFYLCAWRTGQGSHEQYFGPGTRLTVT.

The chain has TRBV1 and TRBJ2-7; TRBD2 is taken as the D call from the table, unchecked against the DNA. TRBV1 is a recognized pseudogene. CDR3 length: 15 amino acids. This CDR3 is CTSSQDEGGRYEQYF. CDR3 nucleotides: TGCACCAGCAGCCAAGATGAGGGCGGGCGTTACGAGCAGTACTTC.

As concerns this clone: Other DNA sequences in the sample encode the same CDR3. The V gene is TRBV5-1, the J gene TRBJ2-1; unclear D gene. Trimming removed 2 bases from V and 0 bases from J, with 12 bases in between. Germline V lookup: CDR1 SGHRS, CDR2 YFSETQ. This CDR3 is 16 amino acids long. This CDR3 reads CASSLGGRSSYNEQFF. CDR3 coding DNA: TGCGCCAGCAGCTTAGGCGGTAGAAGCTCCTACAATGAGCAGTTCTTC.

The gene calls are TRBV4-1 and TRBJ1-5; a possible D gene is TRBD1 (5 bases). Trimming pared 3 bases from V and 8 bases from J, leaving 17 bases between. The CDR3 contains 15 residues. Germline V gene sequence: CDR1 MGHRA, CDR2 YSYEKL. DNA of the CDR3: TGCGCCAGCAGCCAGGAGGCCATTGGGGGGGAGCCCCAGCATTTT. Encoded protein: CASSQEAIGGEPQHF.

V and J are TRBV7-2 and TRBJ2-7, with TRBD2 matching over 10 bases. In germline, CDR1 is SGHTA, CDR2 FQGNSA. V lost 1 base and J lost 4; bases outside the gene matches: 4. The CDR3 consists of 15 residues. This CDR3 reads CASSLEAGGQYEQYF. The CDR3 DNA reads as TGTGCCAGCAGCTTAGAAGCGGGAGGGCAATACGAGCAGTACTTC.

The chain is built from TRBV6-5 and TRBJ1-2; D may be TRBD1 (6 bases). The CDR3 is 14 amino acids. Trimming removed 11 bases from V and 2 bases from J, with 18 bases in between. Germline lookup yields CDR1 MNHEY and CDR2 SVGAGI. This CDR3 is CAVTRQGLNYGYTF. The CDR3 region has the DNA TGTGCCGTGACCCGCCAGGGGCTGAACTATGGCTACACCTTC.

This clone was observed a single time. CDR3 coding DNA: TGTGCCAGCAGCCAGGGTGTCCGGACAGAAAACACCGGGGAGCTGTTTTTT. This encodes CASSQGVRTENTGELFF. The chain employs TRBV14 and TRBJ2-2; D is possibly TRBD1 (6 bases). The CDR3 extends over 17 amino acids. Trimming took 3 bases from V and 2 from J, leaving 16 bases between them. Looked up from germline, CDR1 is SGHDN and CDR2 is FVKESK.

The gene calls are TRBV28 and TRBJ1-2; D is perhaps TRBD1 (5 bases). V was cut by 3 bases and J by 5 bases, with 13 bases left in between. CDR1 and CDR2 from the germline V gene are MDHEN and SYDVKM. This CDR3 is 14 amino acids long. The CDR3 sequence: CASSFWGGIYGYTF. The CDR3 DNA reads TGTGCCAGCAGTTTTTGGGGCGGGATATATGGCTACACCTTC.

The V call is TRBV5-8, the J call TRBJ2-3; 12 bases match TRBD2. The CDR3 length is 16 residues. Germline V gene sequence: CDR1 SGHTS, CDR2 YDEGEE. V lost 4 bases and J lost 0; bases outside the gene matches: 3. The CDR3 reads CASSAGTSGSTDTQYF. Written as DNA, the CDR3 is TGTGCCAGCAGCGCCGGGACTAGCGGGAGCACAGATACGCAGTATTTT.

The V and J genes are TRBV2 and TRBJ1-1; TRBD1 matches 7 bases. Germline CDR1 and CDR2: SNHLY and FYNNEI. This CDR3 comprises 13 residues. The junction had 2 bases not matched to a gene; V was cut back by 6 bases and J by 1 base. CDR3 coding DNA: TGTGCCAGCAGCGGACAGGCGAACACTGAAGCTTTCTTT. The encoded protein is CASSGQANTEAFF. Full variable domain (outside the CDR3, taken from reference TRBV2 and TRBJ1-1): EPEVTQTPSHQVTQMGQEVILRCVPISNHLYFYWYRQILGQKVEFLVSFYNNEISEKSEIFDDQFSVERPDGSNFTLKIRSTKLEDSAMYFCASSGQANTEAFFGQGTRLTVV.

The chain uses TRBV9 and TRBJ2-2; D remains ambiguous. The CDR3 is made up of 13 amino acids. Germline V gene lookup returns CDR1 SGDLS and CDR2 YYNGEE. V dropped 0 bases and J dropped 3 bases, with 3 bases sitting between them. This CDR3 is CASSVVDTGELFF. As DNA, the CDR3 is TGTGCCAGCAGCGTAGTCGACACCGGGGAGCTGTTTTTT.

The J gene is TRBJ2-2, the V gene TRBV29-1; TRBD2 agrees at 11 bases. The CDR3 is 14 residues long. Germline V gene sequence: CDR1 SQVTM, CDR2 ANQGSEA. J was trimmed by 6 bases and V by 3 bases; bases with no gene match: 3. This chain's CDR3 is CSVDLAGGPGELFF. The CDR3, as DNA: TGCAGCGTTGATTTAGCGGGAGGGCCCGGGGAGCTGTTTTTT.

This clone showed up just once. The chain couples TRBV23-1 to TRBJ1-5, with a possible D match to TRBD1 (6 bases). TRBV23-1 is given ORF status, its function remaining uncertain. The CDR3 is 17 residues long. The ends were cut back, 4 bases at V and 5 bases at J, with 21 bases in the middle. The CDR3 is CASSRDFRAGVHQPQHF. The CDR3 nucleotides are TGCGCCAGCAGTCGAGATTTCCGAGCAGGGGTCCATCAGCCCCAGCATTTT.

The V call is TRBV19, the J call TRBJ1-5; TRBD1 might be the D (5 bases). The CDR3 runs 14 residues. V lost 7 bases, J lost 7 bases, and 17 bases lay in between. Looked up from germline, CDR1 is LNHDA and CDR2 is SQIVND (reference sequence). CDR3 in amino acids: CASISRSGEQPQHF. In DNA, the CDR3 is TGTGCCAGTATATCCCGATCGGGGGAACAGCCCCAGCATTTT.

This chain joins TRBV19 and TRBJ1-1; 9 bases are shared with TRBD1. The CDR3 has 13 residues. The V gene's germline CDR1 is LNHDA and CDR2 SQIVND (reference sequence). The V segment lost 3 bases and the J segment 7 bases; nucleotides outside the gene matches: 3. CDR3 coding DNA: TGTGCCAGTAGTATCCCGGGACAGGGTGAAGCTTTCTTT. Its protein product is CASSIPGQGEAFF.